Detailed here is one TCR beta chain. The CDR3 sequence is 15 residues long. The V gene's germline CDR1 is SGHNT and CDR2 YYREEE (reference sequence). After removal of 3 bases from V and 0 bases from J, the junction contained 3 bases not matched to a gene. The data are from a study of blood T cell repertoires in COVID-19. Clones were sequenced by immunoSEQ multiplex PCR, and TCRdb holds only the in-frame ones, with some missing. This table holds about 40,000 clones, roughly nine tenths found once. The sample was peripheral blood. The chain recombines TRBV5-4 with TRBJ2-7, with TRBD2 matching 10 bases. This sequence was found in a middle-aged man with active COVID-19. The CDR3 here is CASSSSGRGSYEQYF. DNA of the CDR3: TGTGCCAGCAGCTCTAGCGGGAGAGGCTCCTACGAGCAGTACTTC.